This TCR beta chain was recovered during a study of T cells in Graves' hyperthyroidism and ophthalmopathy. Study-wide results and limits: Ophthalmopathy was distinguished from stable hyperthyroidism by 13 V-J signatures.

This clonotype appeared many times. What it binds is unknown. TCR beta CDR3 regions were amplified from RNA transcripts. The TCR CDR3 was amplified in a first-round RT-PCR using the HTBI primer set. MiXCR, applied by TCRdb to the multiplex PCR reads, yields one record per CDR3 protein. The sample shows around 690,000 distinct CDR3 sequences, 15% to 20% of them seen only once. V was clipped by 5 bases and J by 0 bases, with 16 bases between them. The CDR3 length is 16 residues. CDR1 is LNHDA, CDR2 SQIVND, per germline (reference sequence). The chain couples TRBV19 to TRBJ1-1; D not resolved. This receptor was identified in a man in his forties or fifties with Graves' hyperthyroidism. Source material: blood. The CDR3, as DNA: TGTGCCAGTAGTCACAGATCCGAAACCATGAACACTGAAGCTTTCTTT. This sequence encodes CASSHRSETMNTEAFF.